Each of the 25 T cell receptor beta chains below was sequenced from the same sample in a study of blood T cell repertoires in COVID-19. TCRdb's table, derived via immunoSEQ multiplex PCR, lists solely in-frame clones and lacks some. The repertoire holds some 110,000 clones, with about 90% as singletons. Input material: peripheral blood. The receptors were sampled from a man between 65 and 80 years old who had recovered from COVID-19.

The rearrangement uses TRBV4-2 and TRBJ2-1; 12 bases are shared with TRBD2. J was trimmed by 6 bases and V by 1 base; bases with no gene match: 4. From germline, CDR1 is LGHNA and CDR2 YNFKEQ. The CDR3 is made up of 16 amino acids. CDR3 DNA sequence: TGTGCCAGCAGCCAAGCCGGACTAGCGGGATCCAATGAGCAGTTCTTC. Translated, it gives CASSQAGLAGSNEQFF.

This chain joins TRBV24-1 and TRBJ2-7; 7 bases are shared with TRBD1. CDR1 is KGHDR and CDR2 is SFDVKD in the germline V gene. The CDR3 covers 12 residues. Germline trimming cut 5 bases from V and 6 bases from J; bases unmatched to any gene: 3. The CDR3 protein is CATSGTGVEQYF. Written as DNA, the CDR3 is TGTGCCACCAGTGGCACAGGGGTCGAGCAGTACTTC.

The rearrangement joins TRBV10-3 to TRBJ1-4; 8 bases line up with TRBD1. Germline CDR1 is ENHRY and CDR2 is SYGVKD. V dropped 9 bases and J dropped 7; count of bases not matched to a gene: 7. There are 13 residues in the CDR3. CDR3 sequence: CAIAGGEGEKLFF. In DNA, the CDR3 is TGTGCCATTGCAGGGGGCGAGGGTGAAAAACTGTTTTTT.

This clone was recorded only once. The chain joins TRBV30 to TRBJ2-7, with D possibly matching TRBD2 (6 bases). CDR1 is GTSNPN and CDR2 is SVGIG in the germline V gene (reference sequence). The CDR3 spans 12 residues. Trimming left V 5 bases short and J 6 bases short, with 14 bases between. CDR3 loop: CAWGTGAGEQYF. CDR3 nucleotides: TGTGCCTGGGGGACTGGGGCTGGCGAGCAGTACTTC.

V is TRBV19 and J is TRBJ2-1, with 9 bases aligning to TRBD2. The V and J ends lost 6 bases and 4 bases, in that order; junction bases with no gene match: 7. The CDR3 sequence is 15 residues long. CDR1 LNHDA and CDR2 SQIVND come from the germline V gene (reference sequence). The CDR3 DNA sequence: TGTGCCAGTAGCCGAAGACTAGCGGATTACAATGAGCAGTTCTTC. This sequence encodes CASSRRLADYNEQFF.

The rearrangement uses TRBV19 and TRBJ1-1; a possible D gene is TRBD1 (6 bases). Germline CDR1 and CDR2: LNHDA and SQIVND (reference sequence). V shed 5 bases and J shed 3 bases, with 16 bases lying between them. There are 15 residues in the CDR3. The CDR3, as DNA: TGTGCCAGTAGTGCTAGGACAGCAAAAGACACTGAAGCTTTCTTT. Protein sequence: CASSARTAKDTEAFF.

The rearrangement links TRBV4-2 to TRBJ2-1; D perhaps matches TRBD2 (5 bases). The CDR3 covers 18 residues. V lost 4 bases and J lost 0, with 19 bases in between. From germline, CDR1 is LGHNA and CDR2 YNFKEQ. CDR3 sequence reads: CASSLGLRTTSSYNEQFF. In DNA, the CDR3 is TGTGCCAGCAGCCTTGGACTTCGGACCACCAGCTCCTACAATGAGCAGTTCTTC.

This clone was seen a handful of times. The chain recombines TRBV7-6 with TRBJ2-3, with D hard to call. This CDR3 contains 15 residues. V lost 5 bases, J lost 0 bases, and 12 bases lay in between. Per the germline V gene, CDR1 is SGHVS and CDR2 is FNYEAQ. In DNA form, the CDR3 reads TGTGCCAGCAGCCCTAGGTATGGTAGCACAGATACGCAGTATTTT. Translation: CASSPRYGSTDTQYF.

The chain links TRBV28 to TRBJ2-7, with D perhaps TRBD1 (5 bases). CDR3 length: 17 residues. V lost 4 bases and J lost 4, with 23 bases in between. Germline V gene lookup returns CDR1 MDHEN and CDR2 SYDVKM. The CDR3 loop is CASSSSAEQVHGYEQYF. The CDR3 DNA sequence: TGTGCCAGCAGTTCGAGCGCCGAACAGGTTCATGGATACGAGCAGTACTTC.

The CDR3: CASSFPGSETQYF. The CDR3 nucleotides read TGTGCCAGCAGCTTCCCGGGTAGCGAGACCCAGTACTTC. The gene calls are TRBV7-3 and TRBJ2-5, with D uncertain. CDR1 is SGHTA and CDR2 is FQGTGA in the germline V gene. Deletions cut 3 bases from V and 5 bases from J, with 10 bases between. The CDR3 consists of 13 residues.

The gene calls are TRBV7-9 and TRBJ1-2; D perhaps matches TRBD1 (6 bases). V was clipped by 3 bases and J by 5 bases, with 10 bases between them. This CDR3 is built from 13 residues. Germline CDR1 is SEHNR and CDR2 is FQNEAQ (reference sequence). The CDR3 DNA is TGTGCCAGCAGCTTCGGACAGAAATATGGCTACACCTTC. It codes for CASSFGQKYGYTF.

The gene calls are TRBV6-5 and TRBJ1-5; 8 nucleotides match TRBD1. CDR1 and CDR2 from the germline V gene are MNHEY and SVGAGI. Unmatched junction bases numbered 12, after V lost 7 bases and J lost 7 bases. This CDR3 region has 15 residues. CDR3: CASNMRQGASQPQHF. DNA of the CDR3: TGTGCCAGCAACATGCGGCAGGGGGCGAGCCAGCCCCAGCATTTT.

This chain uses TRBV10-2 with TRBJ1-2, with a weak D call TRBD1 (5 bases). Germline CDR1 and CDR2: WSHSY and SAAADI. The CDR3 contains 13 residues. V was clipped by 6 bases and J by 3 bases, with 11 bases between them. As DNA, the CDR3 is TGCGCCAGCAGACCCAGGGCGGACTATGGCTACACCTTC. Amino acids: CASRPRADYGYTF.

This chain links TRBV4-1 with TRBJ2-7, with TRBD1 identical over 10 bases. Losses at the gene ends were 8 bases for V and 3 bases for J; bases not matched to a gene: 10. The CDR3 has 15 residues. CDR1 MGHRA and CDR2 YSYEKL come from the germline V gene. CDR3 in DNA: TGCGCCAGCGGCCCGACAGGGGGCCGCCTCTACGAGCAGTACTTC. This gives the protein CASGPTGGRLYEQYF.

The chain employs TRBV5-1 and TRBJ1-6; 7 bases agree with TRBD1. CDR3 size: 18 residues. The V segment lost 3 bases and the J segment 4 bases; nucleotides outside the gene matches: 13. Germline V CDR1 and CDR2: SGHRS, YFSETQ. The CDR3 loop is CASSSGQSPSRYNSPLHF. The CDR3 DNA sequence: TGCGCCAGCAGCTCGGGACAGTCCCCCTCCCGATATAATTCACCCCTCCACTTT.

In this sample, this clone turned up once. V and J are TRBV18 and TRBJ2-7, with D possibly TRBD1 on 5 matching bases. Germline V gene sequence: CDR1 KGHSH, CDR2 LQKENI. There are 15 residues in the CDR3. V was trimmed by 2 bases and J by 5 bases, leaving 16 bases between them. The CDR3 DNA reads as TGTGCCAGCTCACCAATCTTTCAACAGGAGAACGAGCAGTACTTC. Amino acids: CASSPIFQQENEQYF. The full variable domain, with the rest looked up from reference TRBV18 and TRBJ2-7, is NAGVMQNPRHLVRRRGQEARLRCSPMKGHSHVYWYRQLPEEGLKFMVYLQKENIIDESGMPKERFSAEFPKEGPSILRIQQVVRGDSAAYFCASSPIFQQENEQYFGPGTRLTVT.

Written as DNA, the CDR3 is TGTGCCACCAGTGGAGGGAGCACAGATACGCAGTATTTT. Encoded protein: CATSGGSTDTQYF. This chain links TRBV24-1 with TRBJ2-3; the D gene is possibly TRBD2 (5 bases). This CDR3 contains 13 residues. V lost 5 bases and J lost 0, with 5 bases in between. Germline loops: CDR1 KGHDR, CDR2 SFDVKD.

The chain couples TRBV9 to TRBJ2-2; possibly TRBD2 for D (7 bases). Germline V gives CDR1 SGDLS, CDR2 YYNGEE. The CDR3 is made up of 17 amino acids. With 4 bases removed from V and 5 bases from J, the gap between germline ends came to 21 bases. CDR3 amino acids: CASSPRGGGGETGELFF. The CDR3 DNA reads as TGTGCCAGCAGCCCCCGCGGGGGCGGGGGAGAAACCGGGGAGCTGTTTTTT. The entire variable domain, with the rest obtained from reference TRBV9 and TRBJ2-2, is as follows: DSGVTQTPKHLITATGQRVTLRCSPRSGDLSVYWYQQSLDQGLQFLIQYYNGEERAKGNILERFSAQQFPDLHSELNLSSLELGDSALYFCASSPRGGGGETGELFFGEGSRLTVL.

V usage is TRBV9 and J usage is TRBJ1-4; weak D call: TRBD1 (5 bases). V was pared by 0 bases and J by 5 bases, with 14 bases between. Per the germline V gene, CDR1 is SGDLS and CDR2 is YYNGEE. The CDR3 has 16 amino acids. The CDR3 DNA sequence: TGTGCCAGCAGCGTAGGGGGAGGGGCGTTCAATGAAAAACTGTTTTTT. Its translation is CASSVGGGAFNEKLFF.

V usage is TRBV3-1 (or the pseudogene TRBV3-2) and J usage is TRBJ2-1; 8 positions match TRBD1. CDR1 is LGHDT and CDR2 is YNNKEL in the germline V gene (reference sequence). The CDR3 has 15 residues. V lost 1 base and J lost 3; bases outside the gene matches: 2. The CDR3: CASSQATGDYNEQFF. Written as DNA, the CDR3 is TGTGCCAGCAGCCAAGCGACAGGGGACTACAATGAGCAGTTCTTC.

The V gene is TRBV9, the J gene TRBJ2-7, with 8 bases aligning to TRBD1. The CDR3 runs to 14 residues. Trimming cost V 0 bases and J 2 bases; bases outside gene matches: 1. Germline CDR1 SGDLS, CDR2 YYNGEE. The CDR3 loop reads CASSVAGQAYEQYF. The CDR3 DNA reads TGTGCCAGCAGCGTAGCGGGACAGGCCTACGAGCAGTACTTC. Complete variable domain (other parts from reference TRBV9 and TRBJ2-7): DSGVTQTPKHLITATGQRVTLRCSPRSGDLSVYWYQQSLDQGLQFLIQYYNGEERAKGNILERFSAQQFPDLHSELNLSSLELGDSALYFCASSVAGQAYEQYFGPGTRLTVT.

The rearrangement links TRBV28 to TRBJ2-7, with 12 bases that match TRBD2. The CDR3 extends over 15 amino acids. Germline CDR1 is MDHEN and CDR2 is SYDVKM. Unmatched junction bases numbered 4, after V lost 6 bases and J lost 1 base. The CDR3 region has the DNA TGTGCCAGCAGGGGGACTAGCGGGTATTCCTACGAGCAGTACTTC. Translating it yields CASRGTSGYSYEQYF.

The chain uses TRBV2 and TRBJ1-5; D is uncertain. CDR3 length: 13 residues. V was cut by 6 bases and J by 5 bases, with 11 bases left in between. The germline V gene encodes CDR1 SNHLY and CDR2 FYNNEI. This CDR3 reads CASSSDEDQPQHF. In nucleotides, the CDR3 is TGTGCCAGCAGCTCCGACGAGGATCAGCCCCAGCATTTT.

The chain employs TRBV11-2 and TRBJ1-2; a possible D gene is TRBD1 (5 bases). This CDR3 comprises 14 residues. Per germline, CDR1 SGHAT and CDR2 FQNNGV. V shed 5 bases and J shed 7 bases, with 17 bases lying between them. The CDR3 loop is CASSKLTVPIGYTF. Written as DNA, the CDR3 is TGTGCCAGCAGCAAATTGACAGTCCCTATTGGCTACACCTTC.

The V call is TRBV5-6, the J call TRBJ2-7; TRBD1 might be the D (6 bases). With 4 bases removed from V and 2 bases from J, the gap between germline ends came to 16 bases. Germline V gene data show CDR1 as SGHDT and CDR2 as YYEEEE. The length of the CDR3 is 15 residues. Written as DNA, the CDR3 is TGTGCCAGCAGCACACAGACTTCAGGGGCCTACGAGCAGTACTTC. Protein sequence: CASSTQTSGAYEQYF.